Sequencing of this TCR beta chain was carried out in a study of T cells in Graves' hyperthyroidism and ophthalmopathy. Whole-study findings and limits: Using 13 V-J features, a model discriminated ophthalmopathy from stable hyperthyroidism.

On this clonotype itself: Antigen specificity is unknown.

The source material, RNA transcripts, was used to amplify TCR beta CDR3 regions. During a first-round RT-PCR of the TCR CDR3, the HTBI primer set was used. TCRdb passed the multiplex PCR reads through MiXCR, listing each CDR3 protein once. The data hold under 550,000 distinct CDR3 sequences, with about 20% observed a single time. A Clinical Activity Score of at least 3, a NOSPECS grade of at least 4 and a duration under 3 months were recorded in the ophthalmopathy patients. The receptor was derived from a man aged 35 to 55 with Graves' ophthalmopathy. The material sequenced was blood.

The CDR3 loop is CASSQDRGTGMNTEAFF. CDR3 coding DNA: TGCGCCAGCAGCCAAGATCGCGGGACAGGGATGAACACTGAAGCTTTCTTT. This chain joins TRBV4-1 and TRBJ1-1, with TRBD1 matching 9 bases. The CDR3 covers 17 residues. Germline V gene sequence: CDR1 MGHRA, CDR2 YSYEKL. Unmatched junction bases numbered 5, after V lost 0 bases and J lost 0 bases.